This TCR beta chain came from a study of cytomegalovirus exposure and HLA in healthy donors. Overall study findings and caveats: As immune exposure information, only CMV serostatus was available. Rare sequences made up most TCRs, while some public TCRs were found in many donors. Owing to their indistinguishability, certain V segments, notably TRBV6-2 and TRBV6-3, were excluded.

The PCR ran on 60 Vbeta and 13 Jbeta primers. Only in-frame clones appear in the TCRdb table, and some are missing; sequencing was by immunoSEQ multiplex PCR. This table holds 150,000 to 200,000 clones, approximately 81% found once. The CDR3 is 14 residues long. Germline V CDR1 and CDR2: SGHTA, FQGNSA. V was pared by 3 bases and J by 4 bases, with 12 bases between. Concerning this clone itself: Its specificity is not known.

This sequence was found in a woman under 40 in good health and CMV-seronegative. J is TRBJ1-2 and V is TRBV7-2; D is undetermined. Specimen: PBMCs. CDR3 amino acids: CASSLRRATYGYTF. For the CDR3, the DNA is TGTGCCAGCAGCTTGAGGAGGGCTACCTATGGCTACACCTTC.